This T cell receptor (beta chain) was recorded in a study of T cells in Graves' hyperthyroidism and ophthalmopathy. Study-wide results and caveats: Blood shared most expanded thyroid clonotypes above 0.001.

RNA transcripts gave rise to amplified TCR beta CDR3 regions. The HTBI primer set served for first-round RT-PCR of the TCR CDR3. TCRdb independently ran MiXCR on the multiplex PCR reads; one entry per CDR3 protein. The data contain around 760,000 distinct CDR3 sequences, over 35% of them singletons. Clinicians diagnosed patients from clinical symptoms, serum thyroxine and TRAb, thyroid ultrasound and orbital computed tomography. The table lists this clonotype with a few counts. The antigen is not known. The sequencing input was blood. This clonotype was sampled from a woman aged 35 to 49 with Graves' hyperthyroidism.

CDR3 sequence reads: CASRGEAWAEAFF. In DNA, the CDR3 is TGTGCCAGCAGGGGGGAGGCTTGGGCTGAAGCTTTCTTT. The chain combines TRBV6-2 or TRBV6-3 with TRBJ1-1; D is perhaps TRBD1 (5 bases). The V gene's germline CDR1 is MNHEY and CDR2 SVGEGT. The germline V and J ends were trimmed by 6 bases and 6 bases, with 14 bases remaining between them. The CDR3 runs to 13 residues.